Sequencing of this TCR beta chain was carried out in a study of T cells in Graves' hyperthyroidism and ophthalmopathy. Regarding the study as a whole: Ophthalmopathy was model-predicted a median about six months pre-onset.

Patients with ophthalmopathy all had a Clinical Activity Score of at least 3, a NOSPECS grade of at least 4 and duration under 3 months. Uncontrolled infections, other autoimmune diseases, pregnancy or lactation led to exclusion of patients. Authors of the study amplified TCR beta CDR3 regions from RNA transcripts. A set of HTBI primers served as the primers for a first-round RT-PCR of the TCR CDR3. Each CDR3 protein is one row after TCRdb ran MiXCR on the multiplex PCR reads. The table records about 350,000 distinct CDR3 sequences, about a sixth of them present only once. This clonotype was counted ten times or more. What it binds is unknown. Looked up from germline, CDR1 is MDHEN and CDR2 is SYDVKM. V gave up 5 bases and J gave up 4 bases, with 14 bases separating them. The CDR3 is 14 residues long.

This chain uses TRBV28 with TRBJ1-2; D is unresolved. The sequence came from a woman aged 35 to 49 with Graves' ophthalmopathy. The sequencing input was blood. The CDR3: CASSPTTRVYGYTF. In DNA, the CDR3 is TGTGCCAGCAGTCCCACGACAAGGGTCTATGGCTACACCTTC.